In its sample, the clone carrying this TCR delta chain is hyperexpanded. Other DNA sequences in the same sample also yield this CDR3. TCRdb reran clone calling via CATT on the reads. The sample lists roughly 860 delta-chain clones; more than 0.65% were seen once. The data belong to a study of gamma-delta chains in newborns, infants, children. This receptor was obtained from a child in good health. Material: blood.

The CDR3 DNA sequence: TGTGCTATGAACGCGTACACCGATAAACTCATCTTT. Protein product: CAMNAYTDKLIF. The gene calls are TRDV1 and TRDJ1; no clear D. Germline CDR1 TSWWSYY, CDR2 QGS. The V and J ends lost 11 bases and 0 bases respectively, with 10 bases between them. The CDR3 loop spans 12 amino acids.